This T cell receptor beta chain stems from a study of metastatic and nonmetastatic thyroid tumors. Study-wide points: Significantly greater TCR beta diversity was reportedly found in malignant thyroid tumors than in benign nodules (in blood and tumor).

In the case of this clone: Its antigen remains unknown.

Original processing methods: A classifier of distant metastasis in papillary thyroid cancer was built from CDR3 differences (across clinicopathological groups). MiXCR reprocessed the PCR reads for TCRdb. Here the V and J calls rest on TCRdb's processing, not on the authors' analysis. The profile shows about 12,000 clones, around 26% of them singletons. The CDR3 loop spans 11 amino acids. The ends were cut back, 5 bases at V and 1 base at J, with 3 bases in the middle. Germline V gene lookup returns CDR1 DFQATT and CDR2 SNEGSKA (reference sequence). Prior to thyroid surgery, none of the patients had received any treatment.

This sequence joins TRBV20-1 and TRBJ2-1; D unclear. The source material was adjacent normal tissue. The sequence was obtained from a male donor with papillary thyroid cancer or a benign thyroid nodule (not recorded which). Some clones in this sample may be carry-over from other donors' samples. The CDR3, as DNA: TGCAGTGCTCCTTCCTACAATGAGCAGTTCTTC. Translation gives CSAPSYNEQFF.